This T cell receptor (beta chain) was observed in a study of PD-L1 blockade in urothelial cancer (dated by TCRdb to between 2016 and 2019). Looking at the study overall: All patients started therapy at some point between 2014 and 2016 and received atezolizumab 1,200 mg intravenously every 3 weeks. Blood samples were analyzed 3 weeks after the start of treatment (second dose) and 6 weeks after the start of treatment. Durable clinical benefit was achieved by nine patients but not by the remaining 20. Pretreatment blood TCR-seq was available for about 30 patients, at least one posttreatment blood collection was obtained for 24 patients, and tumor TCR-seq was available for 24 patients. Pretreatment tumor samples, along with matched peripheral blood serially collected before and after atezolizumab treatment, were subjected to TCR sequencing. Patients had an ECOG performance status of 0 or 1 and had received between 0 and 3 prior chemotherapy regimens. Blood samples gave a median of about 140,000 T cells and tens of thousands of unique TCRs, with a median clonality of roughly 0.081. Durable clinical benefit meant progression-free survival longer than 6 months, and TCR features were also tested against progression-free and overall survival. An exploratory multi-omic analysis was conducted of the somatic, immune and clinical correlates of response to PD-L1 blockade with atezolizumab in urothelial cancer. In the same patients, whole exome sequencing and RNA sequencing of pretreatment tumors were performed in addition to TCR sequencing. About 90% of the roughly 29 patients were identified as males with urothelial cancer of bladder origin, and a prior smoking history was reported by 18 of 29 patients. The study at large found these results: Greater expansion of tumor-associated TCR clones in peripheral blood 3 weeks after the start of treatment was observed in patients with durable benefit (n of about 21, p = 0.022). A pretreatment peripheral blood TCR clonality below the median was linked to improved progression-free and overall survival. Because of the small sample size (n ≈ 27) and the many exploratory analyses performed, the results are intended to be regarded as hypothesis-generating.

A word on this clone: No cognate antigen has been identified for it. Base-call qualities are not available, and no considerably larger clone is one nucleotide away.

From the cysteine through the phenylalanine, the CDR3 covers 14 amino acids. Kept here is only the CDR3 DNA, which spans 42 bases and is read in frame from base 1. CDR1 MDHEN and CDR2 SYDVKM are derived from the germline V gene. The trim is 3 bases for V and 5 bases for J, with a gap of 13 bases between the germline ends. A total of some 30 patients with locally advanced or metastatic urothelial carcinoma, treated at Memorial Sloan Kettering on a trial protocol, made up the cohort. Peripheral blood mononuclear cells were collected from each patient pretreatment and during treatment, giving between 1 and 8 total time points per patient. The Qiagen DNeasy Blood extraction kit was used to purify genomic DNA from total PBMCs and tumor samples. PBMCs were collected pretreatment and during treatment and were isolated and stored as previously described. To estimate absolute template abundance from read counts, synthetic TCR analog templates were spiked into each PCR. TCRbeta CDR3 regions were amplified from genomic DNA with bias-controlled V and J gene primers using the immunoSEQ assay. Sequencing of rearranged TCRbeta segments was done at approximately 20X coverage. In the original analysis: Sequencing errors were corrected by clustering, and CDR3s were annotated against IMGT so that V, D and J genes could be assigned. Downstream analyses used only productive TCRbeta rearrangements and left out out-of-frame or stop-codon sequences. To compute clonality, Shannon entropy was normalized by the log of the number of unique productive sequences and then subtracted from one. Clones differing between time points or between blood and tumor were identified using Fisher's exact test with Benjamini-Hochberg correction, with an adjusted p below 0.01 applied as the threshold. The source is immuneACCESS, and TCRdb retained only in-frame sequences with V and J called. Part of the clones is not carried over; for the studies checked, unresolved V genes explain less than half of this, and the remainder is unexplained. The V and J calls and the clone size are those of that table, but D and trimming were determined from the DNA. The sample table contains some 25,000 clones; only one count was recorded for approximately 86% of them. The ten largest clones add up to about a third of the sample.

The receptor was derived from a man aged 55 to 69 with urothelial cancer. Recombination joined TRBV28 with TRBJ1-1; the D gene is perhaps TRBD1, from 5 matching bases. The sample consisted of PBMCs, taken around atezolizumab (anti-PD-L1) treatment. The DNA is TGTGCCAGCAGTTTCGGGGGGGAGGGAACTGAAGCTTTCTTT. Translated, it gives CASSFGGEGTEAFF. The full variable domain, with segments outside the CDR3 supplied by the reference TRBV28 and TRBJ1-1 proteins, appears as DVKVTQSSRYLVKRTGEKVFLECVQDMDHENMFWYRQDPGLGLRLIYFSYDVKMKEKGDIPEGYSVSREKKERFSLILESASTNQTSMYLCASSFGGEGTEAFFGQGTRLTVV.